The clone carrying this T cell receptor beta chain was seen once. Its antigen is undetermined. This sample stems from a study of T-cell memory formation after mild COVID-19. Trimming stripped 1 base from V and 3 bases from J, with 7 bases between. The CDR3 totals 14 residues. Germline loops: CDR1 MNHEY, CDR2 SVGAGI. TCRdb re-derived calls from the 5' RACE reads in MiXCR, one entry per CDR3 protein. The sample comprises 470,000 or so distinct CDR3 sequences, about 20% of which are singletons, and 20% to 25% rests with the top ten. Findings and caveats of the study: Within pre-infection memory, some responding clones were found, suggesting cross-reactive memory joined. Confirmation of SARS-CoV-2 specificity was lacking for second-wave clones peaking day 37.

The origin of this receptor is a man aged 18 to 29 who had mild COVID-19 (a few samples of this study predate the infection). Cell type and time point are not known. The rearrangement uses TRBV6-5 and TRBJ2-1, with D possibly matching TRBD2 (6 bases). Input material: PBMCs or a T cell subset sorted from them (not recorded which). CDR3 loop: CASSYWRGYNEQFF. The CDR3 DNA reads TGTGCCAGCAGTTACTGGCGGGGCTACAATGAGCAGTTCTTC.